This TCR beta chain was captured by sequencing in a study of blood T cell repertoires in COVID-19. Looked up from germline, CDR1 is ENHRY and CDR2 is SYGVKD. CDR3 length: 19 residues. V shed 2 bases, J shed 2 bases, and the junction held 15 bases outside the gene matches. Method: immunoSEQ multiplex PCR; TCRdb's copy keeps in-frame clones and lacks some. The repertoire includes 180,000 or so clones, around 87% of them detected once, and almost 1% sits in the top ten. This clone showed up just a few times. The TCR was taken from a man aged 18 to 29 with acute or convalescent COVID-19. The chain joins TRBV10-3 to TRBJ1-1; 9 bases line up with TRBD1. The sample was peripheral blood. CDR3 residues: CAISERIMGPTGGNTEAFF. Written as DNA, the CDR3 is TGTGCCATCAGTGAGCGGATTATGGGTCCGACAGGGGGTAACACTGAAGCTTTCTTT.